The 21 T cell receptor beta chains presented below share a single source sample, sequenced in a study of long-term antiretroviral therapy in people with HIV (dated by TCRdb to the early 2020s). Sequencing of the TRB variable region was done with the immunoSEQ hsTCRB v3.0 assay at survey level resolution. As stored in TCRdb, this immuneACCESS dataset retains in-frame rearrangements with V and J assigned. A fraction of the clones does not appear; measured against another copy, unresolved V genes explain less than half of the discrepancy, and the remainder lacks a known reason. For this sample the table gives 15,000 to 20,000 clones, of which roughly four fifths were detected only once. The top ten clones comprise under 7.5% of the sample. This specimen was unsorted PBMCs, taken 2.2 years after starting antiretroviral therapy. These receptors were taken from a man aged 45-65 years with HIV.

This chain links TRBV5-4 with TRBJ2-7; 8 nucleotides match TRBD2. Germline values: CDR1 SGHNT, CDR2 YYREEE (reference sequence). With 2 bases clipped from V and 2 bases from J, the junction kept 12 bases outside the gene matches. There are 17 residues in the CDR3. The CDR3 nucleotides are TGTGCCAGCAGCTTTTCCCCGGGGGGGGACCCTCCCTACGAGCAGTACTTC. Amino acid sequence: CASSFSPGGDPPYEQYF.

The V and J genes are TRBV2 and TRBJ2-7, with 9 bases fitting TRBD2. Germline values: CDR1 SNHLY, CDR2 FYNNEI. V gave up 3 bases and J gave up 0 bases; unmatched junction bases: 6. This CDR3 comprises 16 residues. DNA for the CDR3: TGTGCCAGCAGTGACCCGACTAGCGGTAGCTCCTACGAGCAGTACTTC. Translating it yields CASSDPTSGSSYEQYF.

To note about this clone: A read error may produce the germline difference seen at one junction end. The gene calls are TRBV7-7 and TRBJ2-5, with D possibly called TRBD1 or TRBD2 (6 bases each). The CDR3 has 14 residues. Germline V gene data show CDR1 as SSHAT and CDR2 as FNYEAQ (reference sequence). CDR3 DNA: TGTGCTAGCAGCCCCGGGGGCCCCGCCCAGACCCAGTACTTC. It specifies CASSPGGPAQTQYF.

The table lists this clone with a count of one. For the CDR3, the DNA is TGTGCCAGCAGCTTTAACAGGGAGGGAGAAGCTTTCTTT. This encodes CASSFNREGEAFF. The chain carries TRBV11-2 and TRBJ1-1, with TRBD1 as a possible D gene (6 bases). V was pared by 3 bases and J by 8 bases, with 13 bases between. CDR1 is SGHAT, CDR2 FQNNGV, per germline. CDR3 length equals 13 residues.

This clone occurred a few times. The chain links TRBV5-5 to TRBJ2-7; no clear D gene. Germline CDR1 SGHKS, CDR2 YYEKEE (reference sequence). Trimming took off 6 bases at V and 2 bases at J, with 9 bases between the two ends. This CDR3 has 12 amino acids. The CDR3 DNA reads as TGTGCCAGCATCCTGACTGCCTACGAGCAGTACTTC. Residues: CASILTAYEQYF.

The DNA of the CDR3 is TGTGCCTCACGTAAGGGGTGGGCTGAAAAACTGTTTTTT. This sequence encodes CASRKGWAEKLFF. The J gene is TRBJ1-4, the V gene TRBV28, with D possibly TRBD1 on 5 matching bases. The CDR3 sequence is 13 residues long. Trimming removed 11 bases at V and 7 bases at J, with 17 bases between. The germline CDR1 and CDR2 sequences are MDHEN and SYDVKM.

The V call is TRBV7-2, the J call TRBJ2-5; perhaps TRBD2 as D (7 bases). The CDR3 contains 16 residues. In germline, CDR1 is SGHTA, CDR2 FQGNSA. The V gene lost 1 base and the J gene lost 5 bases, with 17 bases spanning the gap. The CDR3 nucleotides read TGTGCCAGCAGCTTAGAGTGGCGGGGGCTTCGGGAGACCCAGTACTTC. Translation: CASSLEWRGLRETQYF. The entire variable domain, with the rest obtained from reference TRBV7-2 and TRBJ2-5, is as follows: GAGVSQSPSNKVTEKGKDVELRCDPISGHTALYWYRQSLGQGLEFLIYFQGNSAPDKSGLPSDRFSAERTGGSVSTLTIQRTQQEDSAVYLCASSLEWRGLRETQYFGPGTRLLVL.

The CDR3 sequence: CASIERGEETQYF. In DNA, the CDR3 is TGTGCCAGCATCGAAAGGGGGGAAGAGACCCAGTACTTC. The gene calls are TRBV21-1 and TRBJ2-5. TRBV21-1 is flagged as a pseudogene. The CDR3 length is 13 residues.

This clone showed up just a few times. The V and J genes are TRBV14 and TRBJ2-1, with a possible D match to TRBD2 (5 bases). There are 16 residues in the CDR3. The V and J ends lost 4 bases and 4 bases respectively, with 17 bases between them. Germline loops: CDR1 SGHDN, CDR2 FVKESK. CDR3 region: CASSPPGVITYNEQFF. The CDR3 DNA follows: TGTGCCAGCAGCCCCCCCGGGGTAATTACGTACAATGAGCAGTTCTTC.

The J gene is TRBJ2-7, the V gene TRBV5-1; 7 nucleotides agree with TRBD1. This CDR3 contains 16 residues. The J segment lost 1 base and the V segment lost 0 bases, leaving 7 bases of the junction unmatched. In germline, CDR1 is SGHRS, CDR2 YFSETQ. CDR3 sequence reads: CASSLGQGTSSYEQYF. The CDR3 bases are TGCGCCAGCAGCTTGGGACAGGGAACTTCTTCCTACGAGCAGTACTTC.

The V gene is TRBV29-1, the J gene TRBJ2-7; 7 bases fit TRBD1. Germline CDR1 is SQVTM and CDR2 is ANQGSEA. After removal of 6 bases from V and 3 bases from J, the junction contained 5 bases not matched to a gene. The CDR3 consists of 12 residues. CDR3 sequence (DNA): TGCAGCGTCGGGGACAGTTTCTACGAGCAGTACTTC. Translation: CSVGDSFYEQYF.

The chain employs TRBV7-6 and TRBJ2-2; 8 nucleotides agree with TRBD2. CDR3 length equals 19 residues. After removal of 1 base from V and 4 bases from J, the junction contained 14 bases not matched to a gene. Germline values: CDR1 SGHVS, CDR2 FNYEAQ. CDR3 nucleotides: TGTGCCAGCAGCTTAGTCCCGGGACTAGACGGGGCGAGCACCGGGGAGCTGTTTTTT. Its protein product is CASSLVPGLDGASTGELFF.

This chain uses TRBV6-5 with TRBJ2-3, with unresolved D. Trimming stripped 0 bases from V and 4 bases from J, with 14 bases between. Germline CDR1 reads MNHEY; CDR2 reads SVGAGI. The CDR3 length is 16 residues. The CDR3 reads CASSYSLPPLADTQYF. In DNA, the CDR3 is TGTGCCAGCAGTTACTCGCTCCCTCCCTTGGCAGATACGCAGTATTTT.

The chain joins TRBV18 to TRBJ2-5, with D possibly TRBD1 on 6 matching bases. Germline V gene lookup returns CDR1 KGHSH and CDR2 LQKENI. V was shortened by 6 bases and J by 3 bases, with 14 bases between the two germline ends. The CDR3 covers 14 residues. Here the CDR3 reads CASSRNDRKETQYF. The CDR3 nucleotides read TGTGCCAGCTCTCGAAACGACAGGAAAGAGACCCAGTACTTC.

The chain links TRBV5-6 to TRBJ2-7; 13 nucleotides agree with TRBD2. V gave up 0 bases and J gave up 6 bases; unmatched junction bases: 3. The CDR3 loop spans 15 amino acids. Germline loops: CDR1 SGHDT, CDR2 YYEEEE. In DNA form, the CDR3 reads TGTGCCAGCAGCTTGGCGGGACTAGCGGGGAGCGAGCAGTACTTC. This encodes CASSLAGLAGSEQYF.

The sample holds one count of this clone. The rearrangement links TRBV28 to TRBJ2-5, with D perhaps matching TRBD1 or TRBD2 (5 bases each). V shed 2 bases and J shed 7 bases, with 14 bases lying between them. The CDR3 is 14 amino acids. The germline V gene has CDR1 MDHEN and CDR2 SYDVKM. The CDR3 protein is CASSLGTSGGTQYF. The CDR3 nucleotides read TGTGCCAGCAGTTTAGGGACCTCTGGGGGGACCCAGTACTTC.

This clone has just a few counts. V and J are TRBV9 and TRBJ1-1, with a weak D call TRBD1 (6 bases). V lost 1 base and J lost 4, with 11 bases in between. Germline CDR1 reads SGDLS; CDR2 reads YYNGEE. CDR3 length: 14 residues. The CDR3 nucleotides are TGTGCCAGCAGCGTACTCCAGGGGCTCACTGAAGCTTTCTTT. It codes for CASSVLQGLTEAFF.

The rearrangement links TRBV7-9 to TRBJ2-7; TRBD1 matches 7 bases. V was clipped by 0 bases and J by 0 bases; unmatched bases: 2. CDR1 SEHNR and CDR2 FQNEAQ come from the germline V gene (reference sequence). The CDR3 runs to 15 residues. The chain's CDR3 is CASSLAWDSSYEQYF. The CDR3 nucleotides read TGTGCCAGCAGCTTAGCTTGGGACAGCTCCTACGAGCAGTACTTC.

This clone was recorded a few times. The rearrangement links TRBV10-3 to TRBJ1-6, with 7 bases aligning to TRBD1. This CDR3 has 14 amino acids. The ends lost 5 bases at V and 8 bases at J; junction bases unmatched: 6. Per the germline V gene, CDR1 is ENHRY and CDR2 is SYGVKD. CDR3: CAISQGVGDSPLHF. The CDR3 DNA reads as TGTGCCATCAGTCAGGGGGTCGGGGATTCACCCCTCCACTTT.

The chain has TRBV11-2 and TRBJ2-7; TRBD1 matches at 10 bases. The germline CDR1 and CDR2 sequences are SGHAT and FQNNGV. Losses at the gene ends were 4 bases for V and 2 bases for J; bases not matched to a gene: 11. The CDR3 runs 17 residues. CDR3 residues: CASSSSAGTGDPYEQYF. In DNA, the CDR3 is TGTGCCAGCAGCTCTTCGGCCGGGACAGGGGACCCCTACGAGCAGTACTTC.

The V call is TRBV19, the J call TRBJ1-2; D is unresolved. V was pared by 7 bases and J by 0 bases, with 12 bases between. This CDR3 region has 14 residues. Germline V gives CDR1 LNHDA, CDR2 SQIVND (reference sequence). The CDR3: CASKGEGANYGYTF. In nucleotides, the CDR3 is TGTGCCAGTAAGGGCGAAGGAGCTAACTATGGCTACACCTTC.